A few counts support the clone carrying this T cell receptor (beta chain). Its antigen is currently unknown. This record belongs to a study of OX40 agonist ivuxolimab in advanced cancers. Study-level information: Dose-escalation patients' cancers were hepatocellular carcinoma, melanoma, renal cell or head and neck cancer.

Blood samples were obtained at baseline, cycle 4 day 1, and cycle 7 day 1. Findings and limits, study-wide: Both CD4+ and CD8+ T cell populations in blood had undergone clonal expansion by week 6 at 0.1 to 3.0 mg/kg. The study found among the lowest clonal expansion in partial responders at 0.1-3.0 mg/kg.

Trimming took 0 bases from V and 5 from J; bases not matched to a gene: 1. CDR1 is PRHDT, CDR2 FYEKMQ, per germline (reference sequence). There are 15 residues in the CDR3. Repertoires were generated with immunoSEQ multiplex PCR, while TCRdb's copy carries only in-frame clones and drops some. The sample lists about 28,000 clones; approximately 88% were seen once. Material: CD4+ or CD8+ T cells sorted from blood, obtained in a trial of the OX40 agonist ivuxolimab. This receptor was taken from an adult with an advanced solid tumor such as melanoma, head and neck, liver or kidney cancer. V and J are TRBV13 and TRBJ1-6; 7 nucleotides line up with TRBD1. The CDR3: CASSLGQGHNSPLHF. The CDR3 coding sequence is TGTGCCAGCAGCTTAGGACAGGGGCATAATTCACCCCTCCACTTT.